Following are 14 T cell receptor beta chains from one sample sequenced in a study of T cell responses to AZD1222 COVID-19 vaccine. Method: immunoSEQ multiplex PCR; TCRdb's copy keeps in-frame clones and lacks some. The table shows 150,000 to 250,000 clones, with approximately 93% occurring only once. The starting material was peripheral blood, obtained 28 days after the second AZD1222 dose. These TCRs come from an adult who received the AZD1222 COVID-19 vaccine.

V is TRBV5-6 and J is TRBJ2-7; 7 bases map to TRBD1. From germline, CDR1 is SGHDT and CDR2 YYEEEE. J was trimmed by 6 bases and V by 2 bases; bases with no gene match: 11. This CDR3 has 15 amino acids. The CDR3 region has the DNA TGTGCCAGCAGCTTTGCCCGGGACAGCTTAGCCGAGCAGTACTTC. Translating it yields CASSFARDSLAEQYF.

The V gene is TRBV3-1 (or the pseudogene TRBV3-2), the J gene TRBJ1-6; D is unclear. The CDR3 sequence is 14 residues long. V lost 6 bases to trimming and J lost 7 bases, with 13 bases between them. Germline lookup yields CDR1 LGHDT and CDR2 YNNKEL (reference sequence). DNA for the CDR3: TGTGCCAGCAGAGAAGATGGTATAAATTCACCCCTCCACTTT. Residues: CASREDGINSPLHF.

A few counts support this clone. The V call is TRBV5-5, the J call TRBJ2-2; D is unclear. Per the germline V gene, CDR1 is SGHKS and CDR2 is YYEKEE (reference sequence). With 3 bases removed from V and 6 bases from J, the gap between germline ends came to 15 bases. This CDR3 comprises 15 residues. CDR3 residues: CASSSGVRLPGELFF. The CDR3 DNA reads as TGTGCCAGCAGCTCGGGCGTCAGGCTCCCCGGGGAGCTGTTTTTT.

Notes on this clone: A junction boundary mismatches the germline segment, possibly from a read error. The rearrangement uses TRBV14 and TRBJ1-1, with D uncertain. CDR3 size: 13 residues. Germline CDR1 reads SGHDN; CDR2 reads FVKESK. The CDR3 reads CASSQAAAGLLDF. The DNA of the CDR3 is TGTGCCAGCAGCCAAGCCGCGGCAGGTTTATTGGATTTT.

The J gene is TRBJ1-5, the V gene TRBV2, with D possibly TRBD1 on 5 matching bases. The germline V gene has CDR1 SNHLY and CDR2 FYNNEI. This CDR3 spans 15 amino acids. The V gene lost 4 bases and the J gene lost 1 base, with 11 bases spanning the gap. The CDR3 DNA follows: TGTGCCAGCAGTGCACTCCGGGACAGCAATCAGCCCCAGCATTTT. It encodes CASSALRDSNQPQHF.

This chain joins TRBV4-1 and TRBJ1-6; possibly TRBD1 for D (5 bases). The germline gives CDR1 MGHRA, CDR2 YSYEKL. This CDR3 has 17 amino acids. V was trimmed by 0 bases and J by 3 bases, leaving 12 bases between them. The CDR3: CASSQDDGTLYNSPLHF. The CDR3 nucleotides read TGCGCCAGCAGCCAAGACGACGGGACCCTCTATAATTCACCCCTCCACTTT.

The CDR3 DNA reads TGTGCCAGCAGGCTTGGCTTCTATCAGCCCCAGCATTTT. Protein: CASRLGFYQPQHF. The chain has TRBV12-3 or TRBV12-4 and TRBJ1-5; D unresolved. The CDR3 has 13 residues. Trimming left V 6 bases short and J 5 bases short, with 11 bases between.

The CDR3 region is CASSGVRGQGNYGYTF. The CDR3 bases are TGTGCCAGCAGTGGGGTTCGTGGACAGGGAAACTATGGCTACACCTTC. The chain has TRBV28 and TRBJ1-2, with 8 bases identical to TRBD1. The CDR3 spans 16 residues. V shed 5 bases and J 2 bases; nucleotides not matched to a gene: 10. Germline V lookup: CDR1 MDHEN, CDR2 SYDVKM.

The rearrangement uses TRBV29-1 and TRBJ2-5; tentatively, D is TRBD1 or TRBD2 (5 bases each). CDR1 is SQVTM and CDR2 is ANQGSEA in the germline V gene. V lost 6 bases and J lost 4, with 12 bases in between. The CDR3 consists of 12 residues. The CDR3 sequence: CSVGRQGETQYF. The CDR3 bases are TGCAGCGTGGGACGCCAGGGAGAGACCCAGTACTTC.

This chain connects TRBV27 to TRBJ2-3, with 7 bases matching TRBD1. The CDR3 extends over 13 amino acids. The V segment lost 6 bases and the J segment 3 bases; nucleotides outside the gene matches: 3. Germline V lookup: CDR1 MNHEY, CDR2 SMNVEV (reference sequence). The CDR3 region has the DNA TGTGCCAGCAGACCCAGGGGGACAGATACGCAGTATTTT. Residues: CASRPRGTDTQYF.

The J gene is TRBJ1-3, the V gene TRBV3-1 (or the pseudogene TRBV3-2); D may be TRBD1 (5 bases). The CDR3 is made up of 16 amino acids. The V and J ends lost 0 bases and 8 bases respectively, with 17 bases between them. CDR1 and CDR2 (germline): LGHDT, YNNKEL (reference sequence). The CDR3 here is CASSQDGSRARYTIYF. CDR3 coding DNA: TGTGCCAGCAGCCAAGATGGGAGCAGGGCGAGGTACACCATATATTTT.

The CDR3 reads CASSDSPYGYTF. CDR3 coding DNA: TGTGCCAGCAGCGACAGCCCCTATGGCTACACCTTC. The chain employs TRBV6-6 and TRBJ1-2; a weak D match, TRBD1 (5 bases). The CDR3 sequence is 12 residues long. V was pared by 6 bases and J by 4 bases, with 9 bases between. Per germline, CDR1 MNHNY and CDR2 SVGAGI (reference sequence).

This clone came up once. The rearrangement uses TRBV28 and TRBJ1-1, with D unresolved. The germline gives CDR1 MDHEN, CDR2 SYDVKM. With 2 bases removed from V and 4 bases from J, the gap between germline ends came to 11 bases. This CDR3 has 14 amino acids. The CDR3 nucleotides read TGTGCCAGCAGTTTAGAGGACCGAATCACTGAAGCTTTCTTT. Translation gives CASSLEDRITEAFF.

The V and J genes are TRBV6-1 and TRBJ1-1, with D tentatively TRBD1 (6 bases). This CDR3 spans 12 amino acids. Germline-derived CDR1 and CDR2 are MNHNS and SASEGT. V lost 3 bases to trimming and J lost 8 bases, with 10 bases between them. The chain's CDR3 is CASSDRGAEAFF. Written as DNA, the CDR3 is TGTGCCAGCAGTGACAGGGGTGCCGAAGCTTTCTTT.